The clone carrying this T cell receptor beta chain showed up just a few times. Its target is not known. Looked up from germline, CDR1 is SGHTA and CDR2 is FQGNSA. The CDR3 loop spans 15 amino acids. V lost 5 bases and J 4 bases, leaving 16 bases between the germline ends. This entry comes from a study of T cell repertoires in cytomegalovirus infection. Overall study: CMV infection plus the matching HLA type was flagged by public TCR beta signatures. Study observations and caveats: Clonotypes of TCR beta that were HLA-C-restricted and CMV-specific dominated the ex vivo response. Adding up the frequency of public TCR beta families identified people who carried CMV plus the relevant HLA.

TCRdb analysed the reads with MiXCR anew, one entry per CDR3 protein. The sample yields about 110,000 distinct CDR3 sequences, about 9.4% seen once. This chain links TRBV7-2 with TRBJ2-3; D is possibly TRBD1 (5 bases). The receptor was isolated from a human donor in good health (CMV status not recorded). Some clones in this sample may be carry-over from other donors' samples. The material sequenced was PBMCs, sequenced either directly or after in vitro stimulation (not recorded which). CDR3 loop: CASSLQGSEADTQYF. CDR3 nucleotides: TGTGCCAGCAGCCTCCAGGGCAGTGAGGCAGATACGCAGTATTTT.